This TCR beta chain emerged from a study of blood T cell repertoires in COVID-19. Study at large: Spain, Italy and the United States supplied samples that represented acute and convalescent COVID-19. T cells, B-cell-depleted T cells, or PBMCs provided the cDNA or gDNA that served as material.

This CDR3 has 16 residues. The germline V gene encodes CDR1 SGHAT and CDR2 FQNNGV. J lost 5 bases, V lost 4 bases, and 8 bases had no gene match. Per the original methods: Reference gene primers were amplified, and this amplification served to estimate nucleated cell counts. Assay used: immunoSEQ multiplex PCR; TCRdb lists only in-frame clones, some missing. V and J calls and clone size are those listed in that table; D and trimming were worked out from the DNA. The table lists roughly 34,000 clones, 75% to 85% of them singletons, with more than 7.5% in the top ten. The sequence derives from an elderly man with active COVID-19. The chain employs TRBV11-2 and TRBJ2-2; 9 bases align to TRBD2. The sample taken for sequencing was peripheral blood. CDR3 region: CASSSEAGGRTGELFF. DNA of the CDR3: TGTGCCAGCAGCTCAGAAGCGGGGGGTCGAACCGGGGAGCTGTTTTTT. The full variable domain, completed using reference TRBV11-2 and TRBJ2-2, is EAGVAQSPRYKIIEKRQSVAFWCNPISGHATLYWYQQILGQGPKLLIQFQNNGVVDDSQLPKDRFSAERLKGVDSTLKIQPAKLEDSAVYLCASSSEAGGRTGELFFGEGSRLTVL.